The 18 T cell receptor beta chains below all came from one sample that was sequenced in a study of OX40 agonist ivuxolimab in advanced cancers. TCRdb keeps only in-frame clones here, not all; method: immunoSEQ multiplex PCR. The data contain 40,000 to 55,000 clones, more than 70% of them singletons. Sequenced here: CD4+ or CD8+ T cells sorted from blood, sampled in a trial of the OX40 agonist ivuxolimab. The receptors here all came from an adult with an advanced solid tumor such as melanoma, head and neck, liver or kidney cancer.

V gene TRBV18 combines with J gene TRBJ1-1; 9 bases match TRBD1. The length of the CDR3 is 14 residues. The V gene end was trimmed by 3 bases and the J gene end by 8 bases; junction bases not matched to a gene: 7. CDR1 is KGHSH, CDR2 LQKENI, per germline. As DNA, the CDR3 is TGTGCCAGCTCACCGATGGGACAGGGCCCCGAAGCTTTCTTT. The encoded protein is CASSPMGQGPEAFF.

This clone has only one observation. The chain combines TRBV11-1 with TRBJ2-7; 10 bases are shared with TRBD1. CDR3 size: 17 residues. V lost 5 bases, J lost 3 bases, and 13 bases stayed unmatched. Per the germline V gene, CDR1 is SGHAT and CDR2 is FQDESV (reference sequence). DNA of the CDR3: TGTGCCAGCAGCCAAGGGTCCGACAGGGGGCTTGGCTACGAGCAGTACTTC. Encoded protein: CASSQGSDRGLGYEQYF.

This clone was counted a single time. This chain uses TRBV28 with TRBJ2-1; no clear D. The germline CDR1 and CDR2 sequences are MDHEN and SYDVKM. CDR3 length equals 12 residues. V lost 8 bases to trimming and J lost 1 base, with 6 bases between them. The CDR3 DNA follows: TGTGCCAGCGGGCGTTCCTACAATGAGCAGTTCTTC. Protein: CASGRSYNEQFF. Supplemented by reference TRBV28 and TRBJ2-1, the full variable domain reads DVKVTQSSRYLVKRTGEKVFLECVQDMDHENMFWYRQDPGLGLRLIYFSYDVKMKEKGDIPEGYSVSREKKERFSLILESASTNQTSMYLCASGRSYNEQFFGPGTRLTVL.

This chain joins TRBV27 and TRBJ2-1, with 9 bases aligning to TRBD2. The CDR3 loop spans 15 amino acids. Germline trimming cut 5 bases from V and 2 bases from J; bases unmatched to any gene: 4. Germline V gives CDR1 MNHEY, CDR2 SMNVEV (reference sequence). This CDR3 reads CASSGRLAAYNEQFF. The CDR3 DNA reads TGTGCCAGCAGTGGTCGACTAGCGGCCTACAATGAGCAGTTCTTC.

This chain links TRBV6-5 with TRBJ1-5, with TRBD1 matching 8 bases. Trimming took 7 bases from V and 3 from J; bases not matched to a gene: 2. Germline CDR1 and CDR2: MNHEY and SVGAGI. The CDR3 is made up of 13 amino acids. The CDR3 DNA follows: TGTGCCAGCACAGGGGGCCACAATCAGCCCCAGCATTTT. It codes for CASTGGHNQPQHF.

The V call is TRBV4-1, the J call TRBJ2-7; 7 bases line up with TRBD2. Losses at the gene ends were 4 bases for V and 2 bases for J; bases not matched to a gene: 11. Germline CDR1 reads MGHRA; CDR2 reads YSYEKL. The length of the CDR3 is 16 residues. The CDR3 nucleotides are TGCGCCAGCAGCCTCGCCGGGACTACCACAGCCTACGAGCAGTACTTC. Translation gives CASSLAGTTTAYEQYF.

The gene calls are TRBV7-3 and TRBJ2-1; D perhaps matches TRBD1 (5 bases). CDR1 is SGHTA and CDR2 is FQGTGA in the germline V gene. The germline V and J ends were trimmed by 2 bases and 1 base, with 9 bases remaining between them. The CDR3 loop spans 15 amino acids. CDR3 region: CASSLGPGSYNEQFF. The CDR3 nucleotides read TGTGCCAGCAGCTTAGGGCCAGGGTCCTACAATGAGCAGTTCTTC.

Here the CDR3 DNA reads TGTGCCAGCAGCAACAGTCTACACACCGGGGAGCTGTTTTTT. Amino acid sequence: CASSNSLHTGELFF. The chain carries TRBV5-8 and TRBJ2-2; the D is unclear. Germline V lookup: CDR1 SGHTS, CDR2 YDEGEE. V lost 4 bases and J lost 3, with 10 bases in between. This CDR3 region has 14 residues.

The CDR3 is CASSQVWTNSPLHF. The CDR3 DNA reads TGTGCCAGCAGCCAAGTGTGGACAAATTCACCCCTCCACTTT. This sequence joins TRBV14 and TRBJ1-6; tentatively, D is TRBD1 (5 bases). Trimming pared 1 base from V and 7 bases from J, leaving 8 bases between. The CDR3 is 14 amino acids. CDR1 and CDR2 (germline): SGHDN, FVKESK.

V and J are TRBV19 and TRBJ2-1, with a tentative D call TRBD2 (6 bases). V shed 4 bases and J shed 5 bases, with 15 bases lying between them. This CDR3 spans 15 amino acids. Germline-derived CDR1 and CDR2 are LNHDA and SQIVND (reference sequence). CDR3 sequence reads: CASSTGLARHNEQFF. In nucleotides, the CDR3 is TGTGCCAGTAGTACCGGGCTAGCGCGTCACAATGAGCAGTTCTTC.

The V call is TRBV11-2, the J call TRBJ1-1; 7 nucleotides line up with TRBD1. CDR3 length: 14 residues. Germline-derived CDR1 and CDR2 are SGHAT and FQNNGV. V was pared by 5 bases and J by 7 bases, with 10 bases of the junction left unmatched. The CDR3, as DNA: TGTGCCAGCAGCGTACAACAGGGGTTCGGTGAAGCTTTCTTT. It yields the protein CASSVQQGFGEAFF.

A remark on this clone: A much bigger clone sits one base away, suggesting this may be a read error. The gene calls are TRBV9 and TRBJ2-3; no reliable D call. Trimming cost V 0 bases and J 5 bases, with 4 bases left between them. Germline V gives CDR1 SGDLS, CDR2 YYNGEE. The CDR3 totals 12 residues. The CDR3 DNA reads as TGTGCCAGCAGCGTAGGACAAGATACGCAGTATTTT. It encodes CASSVGQDTQYF.

The chain couples TRBV6-5 to TRBJ1-3; D might be TRBD1 (6 bases). Germline V gene sequence: CDR1 MNHEY, CDR2 SVGAGI. The CDR3 totals 15 residues. V dropped 0 bases and J dropped 0 bases, with 6 bases sitting between them. The DNA of the CDR3 is TGTGCCAGCAGTTACTCGACAGGCTCTGGAAACACCATATATTTT. Translating gives CASSYSTGSGNTIYF.

V is TRBV27 and J is TRBJ1-5; D possibly corresponds to TRBD1 (5 bases). V was clipped by 2 bases and J by 6 bases, with 11 bases between them. Per the germline V gene, CDR1 is MNHEY and CDR2 is SMNVEV (reference sequence). The CDR3 runs to 14 residues. CDR3 amino acids: CASSLRGGGQPQHF. The DNA of the CDR3 is TGTGCCAGCAGTTTAAGGGGTGGGGGTCAGCCCCAGCATTTT.

The chain combines TRBV18 with TRBJ2-2, with D maybe TRBD2 (6 bases). The ends were cut back, 1 base at V and 0 bases at J, with 9 bases in the middle. This CDR3 contains 16 residues. Germline values: CDR1 KGHSH, CDR2 LQKENI. CDR3 nucleotides: TGTGCCAGCTCACCACTACCTAGCGCGAACACCGGGGAGCTGTTTTTT. Protein sequence: CASSPLPSANTGELFF.

The DNA for the CDR3 is TGTGCCAGCAGCCAAGGGACAGGGGACACCGGGGAGCTGTTTTTT. Protein: CASSQGTGDTGELFF. The chain has TRBV5-4 and TRBJ2-2, with TRBD1 matching 10 bases. V shed 4 bases and J 3 bases; nucleotides not matched to a gene: 3. The CDR3 extends over 15 amino acids. Germline CDR1 reads SGHNT; CDR2 reads YYREEE (reference sequence). The full variable domain, completed using reference TRBV5-4 and TRBJ2-2, is ETGVTQSPTHLIKTRGQQVTLRCSSQSGHNTVSWYQQALGQGPQFIFQYYREEENGRGNFPPRFSGLQFPNYSSELNVNALELDDSALYLCASSQGTGDTGELFFGEGSRLTVL.

The chain is built from TRBV6-1 and TRBJ2-7; weak D call: TRBD1 (5 bases). Trimming removed 6 bases from V and 2 bases from J, with 11 bases in between. The CDR3 totals 13 residues. Germline V gene data show CDR1 as MNHNS and CDR2 as SASEGT. The CDR3 sequence: CASRETATYEQYF. As DNA, the CDR3 is TGTGCCAGCAGGGAGACAGCCACCTACGAGCAGTACTTC.

The V and J genes are TRBV15 and TRBJ2-5; 10 positions agree with TRBD1. The ends lost 4 bases at V and 5 bases at J; junction bases unmatched: 4. Germline V gene data show CDR1 as LNHNV and CDR2 as YYDKDF (reference sequence). This CDR3 is built from 14 residues. DNA for the CDR3: TGTGCCACCAGCAAGGGACAGGGGAGCGAGACCCAGTACTTC. Residues: CATSKGQGSETQYF.